This TCR beta chain was retrieved from a study of blood T cell repertoires in COVID-19. In the study overall: The samples span acute and convalescent COVID-19 from the United States, Italy and Spain. PBMCs, B-cell-depleted T cells, or T cells were the source of the cDNA or gDNA that made up the material.

V lost 6 bases and J lost 3; bases outside the gene matches: 6. This CDR3 spans 15 amino acids. Germline V gene sequence: CDR1 MDHEN, CDR2 SYDVKM. Source study methods: Counts of nucleated cells, estimated from reference gene primer amplification, were obtained. Sequenced by immunoSEQ multiplex PCR; TCRdb stores in-frame clones only, minus some. V and J calls and clone size are as listed in that table; D and trimming were resolved from the DNA. The data contain under 250,000 clones, around 83% of them singletons. Sequencing used peripheral blood. The V and J genes are TRBV28 and TRBJ1-4; 8 nucleotides align to TRBD1. This TCR was sampled from a man in his fifties or sixties with active or convalescent COVID-19. The CDR3 region has the DNA TGTGCCAGCAGCCTACAGGGGGGATCTAATGAAAAACTGTTTTTT. It encodes CASSLQGGSNEKLFF. The full variable domain, in which reference TRBV28 and TRBJ1-4 provide the parts outside the CDR3, is DVKVTQSSRYLVKRTGEKVFLECVQDMDHENMFWYRQDPGLGLRLIYFSYDVKMKEKGDIPEGYSVSREKKERFSLILESASTNQTSMYLCASSLQGGSNEKLFFGSGTQLSVL.